Listed here are 21 T cell receptor beta chains from one sample, sequenced in a study of T-cell memory formation after mild COVID-19. MiXCR, applied by TCRdb to the 5' RACE reads, yields one record per CDR3 protein. The sample shows roughly 170,000 distinct CDR3 sequences, around 21% of them seen only once. What was sequenced was PBMCs or a T cell subset sorted from them (not recorded which). The receptors originated from an adult woman who had mild COVID-19 (a few samples of this study predate the infection). Cell type and time point are not known.

This clonotype was seen many times. V gene TRBV7-9 combines with J gene TRBJ1-1, with unresolved D. The CDR3 runs to 12 residues. Trimming removed 0 bases at V and 7 bases at J, with 6 bases between. The germline gives CDR1 SEHNR, CDR2 FQNEAQ (reference sequence). CDR3 nucleotides: TGTGCCAGCAGCTTAGCATTCGATGAAGCTTTCTTT. Amino acids: CASSLAFDEAFF.

This clonotype appeared a few times. V is TRBV7-9 and J is TRBJ2-7, with 9 positions matching TRBD1. The CDR3 loop spans 15 amino acids. The V gene's germline CDR1 is SEHNR and CDR2 FQNEAQ (reference sequence). V gave up 5 bases and J gave up 2 bases; unmatched junction bases: 7. CDR3 residues: CASSLRTGDPYEQYF. CDR3 nucleotides: TGTGCCAGCAGCCTACGGACAGGGGACCCCTACGAGCAGTACTTC.

The CDR3: CASSYTVRGASTGELFF. The CDR3 DNA reads TGTGCCAGCAGTTACACAGTCAGGGGAGCTTCCACCGGGGAGCTGTTTTTT. The V call is TRBV6-5, the J call TRBJ2-2; the D gene is possibly TRBD1 (6 bases). The V and J ends lost 2 bases and 4 bases respectively, with 17 bases between them. This CDR3 is built from 17 residues. CDR1 and CDR2 (germline): MNHEY, SVGAGI.

V gene TRBV24-1 combines with J gene TRBJ2-3; D perhaps matches TRBD2 (7 bases). Per germline, CDR1 KGHDR and CDR2 SFDVKD. Deletions cut 2 bases from V and 2 bases from J, with 13 bases between. The CDR3 sequence is 16 residues long. The chain's CDR3 is CATSDSRGGHTDTQYF. CDR3 bases: TGTGCCACCAGTGATTCGAGGGGGGGGCACACAGATACGCAGTATTTT.

This clonotype was seen at least ten times. V and J are TRBV12-3 or TRBV12-4 and TRBJ2-7; unclear D gene. The V end was cut by 3 bases, the J end by 0 bases, with 6 bases between. CDR3 length equals 13 residues. CDR3 protein: CASSFESSYEQYF. CDR3 DNA sequence: TGTGCCAGCAGTTTTGAGAGCTCCTACGAGCAGTACTTC.

This clonotype has only a few counts. A much larger clone lies one base from this, so it may be a read error. V and J are TRBV7-2 and TRBJ2-7, with D unresolved. This CDR3 region has 11 residues. V was clipped by 3 bases and J by 3 bases, with 3 bases between them. Per germline, CDR1 SGHTA and CDR2 FQGNSA. DNA of the CDR3: TGTGCCAGCAGCTTCTACTACGAGCAGTACTTC. Encoded protein: CASSFYYEQYF.

This clonotype was detected a few times. The V and J genes are TRBV7-6 and TRBJ2-7; no reliable D call. This CDR3 is built from 14 residues. Trimming cost V 5 bases and J 5 bases, with 16 bases left between them. Germline V gene lookup returns CDR1 SGHVS and CDR2 FNYEAQ. The CDR3 coding sequence is TGTGCCAGCAGCCTGGAACCTGTTTTGGACGAGCAGTACTTC. Translation: CASSLEPVLDEQYF.

The rearrangement joins TRBV5-5 to TRBJ1-1; TRBD1 might be the D (5 bases). This CDR3 spans 16 amino acids. V was cut by 2 bases and J by 3 bases, with 17 bases left in between. Germline CDR1 and CDR2: SGHKS and YYEKEE (reference sequence). CDR3 coding DNA: TGTGCCAGCAGCTTAGGACCGCGCCTGGGGGACACTGAAGCTTTCTTT. The encoded protein is CASSLGPRLGDTEAFF.

This clonotype was detected only a few times. This chain joins TRBV27 and TRBJ2-7; D gene unclear. The CDR3 covers 14 residues. CDR1 and CDR2 (germline): MNHEY, SMNVEV (reference sequence). V lost 0 bases and J lost 7, with 13 bases in between. DNA for the CDR3: TGTGCCAGCAGTTTATCGGCCCCGGCGTGGGAGCAGTACTTC. It translates to CASSLSAPAWEQYF.

V gene TRBV11-1 combines with J gene TRBJ2-7; D tentatively fits TRBD1 or TRBD2 (5 bases each). V gave up 3 bases and J gave up 5 bases, with 11 bases separating them. This CDR3 region has 13 residues. Germline CDR1 and CDR2: SGHAT and FQDESV (reference sequence). In DNA, the CDR3 is TGTGCCAGCAGCTTGTCGGGACCAAACGAGCAGTACTTC. This translates into CASSLSGPNEQYF.

The V and J genes are TRBV15 and TRBJ2-7; tentative D call: TRBD1 (5 bases). Trimming took 1 base from V and 6 from J, leaving 13 bases between them. Germline V gene sequence: CDR1 LNHNV, CDR2 YYDKDF (reference sequence). The CDR3 is 14 residues long. The CDR3 spells CATSRAGRAGEQYF. CDR3 in DNA: TGTGCCACCAGCAGAGCCGGCAGGGCTGGCGAGCAGTACTTC.

In this sample, this clonotype turned up a few times. CDR3 DNA: TGTGCCAGCAGTTTCATCGGCGGGAGGGCAACCTACGAGCAGTACTTC. Translating gives CASSFIGGRATYEQYF. The V gene is TRBV27, the J gene TRBJ2-7; 9 nucleotides line up with TRBD2. The V gene's germline CDR1 is MNHEY and CDR2 SMNVEV (reference sequence). V was clipped by 3 bases and J by 2 bases; unmatched bases: 8. This CDR3 is 16 amino acids long.

This clonotype was observed a handful of times. V is TRBV7-9 and J is TRBJ1-5; D uncertain. The CDR3 contains 15 residues. Trimming pared 5 bases from V and 0 bases from J, leaving 11 bases between. Germline CDR1 and CDR2: SEHNR and FQNEAQ (reference sequence). In nucleotides, the CDR3 is TGTGCCAGCAGCCCACCCGACGGTAGCAATCAGCCCCAGCATTTT. Protein sequence: CASSPPDGSNQPQHF. The whole variable domain, filled in from reference TRBV7-9 and TRBJ1-5, reads DTGVSQNPRHKITKRGQNVTFRCDPISEHNRLYWYRQTLGQGPEFLTYFQNEAQLEKSRLLSDRFSAERPKGSFSTLEIQRTEQGDSAMYLCASSPPDGSNQPQHFGDGTRLSIL.

This clonotype was counted between two and nine times. This chain connects TRBV28 to TRBJ2-1, with no clear D. Germline V gene data show CDR1 as MDHEN and CDR2 as SYDVKM. V was shortened by 3 bases and J by 5 bases, with 5 bases between the two germline ends. CDR3 length: 12 amino acids. In DNA form, the CDR3 reads TGTGCCAGCAGTTTTGGTCACAATGAGCAGTTCTTC. Amino acids: CASSFGHNEQFF.

This clonotype appeared a few times. The gene calls are TRBV11-3 and TRBJ1-1; D is uncertain. This CDR3 region has 16 residues. V lost 5 bases and J lost 2, with 18 bases in between. The germline gives CDR1 SGHNT, CDR2 YENEEA. The CDR3 reads CASSPLYGVGNTEAFF. The CDR3 DNA is TGTGCCAGCAGCCCTTTATATGGCGTGGGAAACACTGAAGCTTTCTTT. Full variable domain (remainder filled in from reference TRBV11-3 and TRBJ1-1): EAGVVQSPRYKIIEKKQPVAFWCNPISGHNTLYWYLQNLGQGPELLIRYENEEAVDDSQLPKDRFSAERLKGVDSTLKIQPAELGDSAVYLCASSPLYGVGNTEAFFGQGTRLTVV.

This clonotype has only a few counts. The chain combines TRBV4-3 with TRBJ2-7; TRBD1 aligns across 7 bases. V shed 4 bases and J 5 bases; nucleotides not matched to a gene: 5. From germline, CDR1 is LGHNA and CDR2 YSLEER. There are 13 residues in the CDR3. The CDR3 DNA reads as TGCGCCAGCAGCCCCACAGGGGAACACGAGCAGTACTTC. Protein sequence: CASSPTGEHEQYF.

The CDR3 nucleotides read TGTGCCAGCAGCCCCGGGGCAGGGGAGACCTACGAGCAGTACTTC. Translated: CASSPGAGETYEQYF. The chain carries TRBV27 and TRBJ2-7, with D possibly matching TRBD1 (6 bases). V lost 6 bases to trimming and J lost 2 bases, with 17 bases between them. CDR1 is MNHEY and CDR2 is SMNVEV in the germline V gene (reference sequence). The CDR3 length is 15 residues.

This sequence joins TRBV6-5 and TRBJ1-1; weak D call: TRBD1 (5 bases). Looked up from germline, CDR1 is MNHEY and CDR2 is SVGAGI. The CDR3 covers 14 residues. V lost 0 bases and J 0 bases, leaving 5 bases between the germline ends. The CDR3 DNA reads TGTGCCAGCAGTTACTCAGGGGTGAACACTGAAGCTTTCTTT. Translating it yields CASSYSGVNTEAFF.

This clonotype was recorded a few times. This sequence joins TRBV7-9 and TRBJ1-3; D call uncertain. The CDR3 length is 16 residues. Trimming cost V 1 base and J 0 bases, with 10 bases left between them. Germline loops: CDR1 SEHNR, CDR2 FQNEAQ (reference sequence). The CDR3 is CASSLVPGSSGNTIYF. DNA for the CDR3: TGTGCCAGCAGCTTAGTCCCAGGAAGCTCTGGAAACACCATATATTTT. The entire variable domain, with the rest obtained from reference TRBV7-9 and TRBJ1-3, is as follows: DTGVSQNPRHKITKRGQNVTFRCDPISEHNRLYWYRQTLGQGPEFLTYFQNEAQLEKSRLLSDRFSAERPKGSFSTLEIQRTEQGDSAMYLCASSLVPGSSGNTIYFGEGSWLTVV.

The genes are TRBV4-3 and TRBJ2-1, with 11 bases matching TRBD2. V lost 0 bases, J lost 3 bases, and 1 base stayed unmatched. CDR3 size: 16 residues. CDR1 and CDR2 from the germline V gene are LGHNA and YSLEER. The CDR3 sequence is CASSQDGTSGYNEQFF. Written as DNA, the CDR3 is TGCGCCAGCAGCCAAGATGGGACTAGCGGCTACAATGAGCAGTTCTTC.

This clonotype has just one count. The chain is built from TRBV19 and TRBJ1-1; TRBD1 might be the D (5 bases). The CDR3 is 16 amino acids. Germline V gene data show CDR1 as LNHDA and CDR2 as SQIVND (reference sequence). Trimming shortened V by 6 bases and J by 0 bases, and 17 bases separated the two germline ends. CDR3 sequence (DNA): TGTGCCAGTAGCACCTCTCTGGGACGCCTGAACACTGAAGCTTTCTTT. It specifies CASSTSLGRLNTEAFF.